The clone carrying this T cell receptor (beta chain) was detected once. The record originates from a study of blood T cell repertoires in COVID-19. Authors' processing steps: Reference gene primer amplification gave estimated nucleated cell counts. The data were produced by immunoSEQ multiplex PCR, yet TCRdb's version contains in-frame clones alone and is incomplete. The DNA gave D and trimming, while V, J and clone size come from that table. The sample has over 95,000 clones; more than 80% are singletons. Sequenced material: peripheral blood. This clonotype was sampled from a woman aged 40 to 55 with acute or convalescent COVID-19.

For the CDR3, the DNA is TGTGCCAGCAGCTTCGGGGGGTTGGGGGTAGAGACCCAGTACTTC. As protein: CASSFGGLGVETQYF. The rearrangement links TRBV7-7 to TRBJ2-5, with 7 bases matching TRBD2. After removal of 3 bases from V and 4 bases from J, the junction contained 8 bases not matched to a gene. There are 15 residues in the CDR3. Per germline, CDR1 SSHAT and CDR2 FNYEAQ (reference sequence).